This entry describes one T cell receptor beta chain. It lacks a known antigen. Base-call qualities are not available, and no considerably larger clone is one nucleotide away. The data originate from a study of blood T cell repertoires in COVID-19 (dated by TCRdb to between 2020 and 2021). Study-wide context: The collaborator samples originated in the United States, Italy and Spain and spanned the acute and convalescent phases of COVID-19. The prospective study material was composed of cDNA or gDNA derived from T cells, B-cell-depleted T cells, or PBMCs. Subjects who had been exposed to COVID-19, were actively infected with it, or had recovered from it provided the deeply sampled blood TCRbeta repertoires that made up the dataset. The repertoires were made available in a free public database intended to serve as a resource for research on the immune response to SARS-CoV-2. Samples came from the ongoing ImmuneRACE study (first 160 participants) plus 1,254 subjects from 6 global collaborators. Nearly every sample came with metadata listing a de-identified subject ID, COVID-19 status, age in years and sex. Where available, HLA class I and class II types were obtained from metadata supplied by the sample provider rather than from assay-based typing.

Each collaborating institution followed its own protocols to collect whole blood in K2EDTA tubes. For TCRbeta analysis, collaborators shipped samples in one of three forms: frozen whole blood, isolated PBMCs, or DNA extracted from either of those sample types. Summary of the overall study and its limitations: How much clinical and demographic metadata was included differed by source and by participant, and the metadata was provided uncurated.

TCRbeta CDR3 regions were amplified from genomic DNA by means of the immunoSEQ Assay, a bias-controlled multiplex PCR. In the original analysis: The number of nucleated cells in each sample was estimated from the amplification of reference gene primers within the assay. To quantify the absolute abundance of each unique TCRbeta CDR3 rearrangement, sequence reads were collapsed and filtered. For each sample, productive Simpson clonality was calculated as the square root of Simpson's diversity index over productive rearrangements. Held by TCRdb, this immuneACCESS table contains in-frame sequences only and omits some clones. Under half of the omission traces to an unresolved V gene where checked; the cause of the rest is unknown. V and J calls and clone size are given by that table; D and trimming were obtained from the DNA. The sample profile shows under 250,000 clones; 81% of them were found once. Around 8% of the sample is in the top ten clones.

This clonotype was obtained from a woman older than 75 with acute or convalescent COVID-19. The sequenced sample was peripheral blood.

The CDR3 in this case is CASSRPGSNEKLFF. The DNA reads TGTGCCAGCTCACGGCCGGGTTCTAATGAAAAACTGTTTTTT. The chain was built from TRBV18 and TRBJ1-4; too little of a D gene remains to name it. From the cysteine through the phenylalanine, the CDR3 covers 14 amino acids. The only DNA kept is the CDR3, 42 bases in frame from the first base. The V and J ends are trimmed by 4 bases and 3 bases, leaving 9 bases between them. From the germline V gene, CDR1 is KGHSH and CDR2 is LQKENI. Joined to the reference TRBV18 and TRBJ1-4 proteins, this CDR3 gives the full variable domain: NAGVMQNPRHLVRRRGQEARLRCSPMKGHSHVYWYRQLPEEGLKFMVYLQKENIIDESGMPKERFSAEFPKEGPSILRIQQVVRGDSAAYFCASSRPGSNEKLFFGSGTQLSVL.